This entry lists 24 T cell receptor beta chains sequenced from one sample in a study of blood T cell repertoires in COVID-19. Profiled with immunoSEQ multiplex PCR; TCRdb holds only in-frame clones, not every one. This table has about 95,000 clones, approximately 80% appearing once. Source material: peripheral blood. These receptors originate from a human donor in a cohort sampled during active COVID-19.

The chain links TRBV7-3 to TRBJ1-5; the D gene is possibly TRBD1 (5 bases). CDR1 and CDR2 from the germline V gene are SGHTA and FQGTGA. This CDR3 is 13 amino acids long. V was clipped by 3 bases and J by 8 bases, with 11 bases between them. The CDR3 nucleotides are TGTGCCAGCAGCTTCGACAGTTTGAAGCCCCAGCATTTT. It encodes CASSFDSLKPQHF.

The J gene is TRBJ2-7, the V gene TRBV19, with 10 bases identical to TRBD1. This CDR3 comprises 15 residues. CDR1 and CDR2 from the germline V gene are LNHDA and SQIVND (reference sequence). V dropped 4 bases and J dropped 2; count of bases not matched to a gene: 5. The CDR3: CASSTQGTGAYEQYF. The CDR3 region has the DNA TGTGCCAGTAGTACGCAGGGGACAGGGGCCTACGAGCAGTACTTC.

This chain links TRBV24-1 with TRBJ2-7, with D possibly being TRBD1 (5 bases). Germline loops: CDR1 KGHDR, CDR2 SFDVKD. The CDR3 has 12 amino acids. The V end lost 1 base, the J end lost 11 bases, and 11 bases lay between the germline ends. Here the CDR3 DNA reads TGTGCCACCAGTGATTTTTCAGGGCTCGAGTACTTC. Translated, it gives CATSDFSGLEYF.

This clone was recorded once. The chain combines TRBV4-3 with TRBJ1-1; no reliable D call. The germline V and J ends were trimmed by 0 bases and 1 base, with 3 bases remaining between them. Germline assignment: CDR1 LGHNA and CDR2 YSLEER. The CDR3 loop spans 13 amino acids. CDR3 residues: CASSQDRNTEAFF. The CDR3 bases are TGCGCCAGCAGCCAAGACAGGAACACTGAAGCTTTCTTT.

The rearrangement uses TRBV6-4 and TRBJ2-3; maybe TRBD2 (6 bases). The germline V and J ends were trimmed by 5 bases and 2 bases, with 11 bases remaining between them. The CDR3 runs 14 residues. Germline V gives CDR1 MRHNA, CDR2 SNTAGT. CDR3 nucleotide sequence: TGTGCCAGCAGTCCGGGACTTTCCACAGATACGCAGTATTTT. Translated: CASSPGLSTDTQYF.

This CDR3 is CASSESGGADTQYF. The CDR3 DNA follows: TGTGCCAGCAGTGAAAGCGGGGGGGCAGATACGCAGTATTTT. The chain recombines TRBV2 with TRBJ2-3, with 10 positions matching TRBD2. The length of the CDR3 is 14 residues. V dropped 2 bases and J dropped 4; count of bases not matched to a gene: 0. The germline CDR1 and CDR2 sequences are SNHLY and FYNNEI.

The chain is built from TRBV29-1 and TRBJ1-1, with D unclear. Germline V gene lookup returns CDR1 SQVTM and CDR2 ANQGSEA. The V end lost 6 bases, the J end lost 0 bases, and 11 bases lay between the germline ends. There are 13 residues in the CDR3. CDR3 residues: CSVETTLNTEAFF. Written as DNA, the CDR3 is TGCAGCGTGGAAACTACACTGAACACTGAAGCTTTCTTT.

The chain joins TRBV6-5 to TRBJ2-7; 9 bases fit TRBD1. The CDR3 length is 15 residues. Germline values: CDR1 MNHEY, CDR2 SVGAGI. The junction had 12 bases not matched to a gene; V was cut back by 6 bases and J by 6 bases. The CDR3 DNA follows: TGTGCCAGCAGCACCGGGACAGGGAGGAAAGGCGAGCAGTACTTC. Encoded protein: CASSTGTGRKGEQYF.

The CDR3 sequence: CASSQGRSSYEQYF. The CDR3 coding sequence is TGTGCCAGCTCACAGGGGAGGAGTTCCTACGAGCAGTACTTC. J is TRBJ2-7 and V is TRBV9; D is perhaps TRBD1 (7 bases). Germline V CDR1 and CDR2: SGDLS, YYNGEE. Trimming took off 7 bases at V and 1 base at J, with 15 bases between the two ends. CDR3 length equals 14 residues.

The chain combines TRBV18 with TRBJ1-1, with 7 bases aligning to TRBD1. Germline CDR1 KGHSH, CDR2 LQKENI. The CDR3 contains 14 residues. V was pared by 6 bases and J by 1 base, with 5 bases of the junction left unmatched. The CDR3 is CASSEQGTNTEAFF. CDR3 nucleotides: TGTGCCAGCTCGGAACAGGGGACGAACACTGAAGCTTTCTTT.

The V and J genes are TRBV27 and TRBJ2-5; possibly TRBD2 for D (6 bases). The germline V gene encodes CDR1 MNHEY and CDR2 SMNVEV (reference sequence). V gave up 2 bases and J gave up 5 bases, with 12 bases separating them. The CDR3 is 14 amino acids. This chain's CDR3 is CASSLMSRGETQYF. The CDR3 region has the DNA TGTGCCAGCAGTTTAATGAGTCGGGGGGAGACCCAGTACTTC.

V gene TRBV6-2 or TRBV6-3 combines with J gene TRBJ1-5, with 7 bases aligning to TRBD1. CDR3 length: 15 residues. The V gene end was trimmed by 4 bases and the J gene end by 6 bases; junction bases not matched to a gene: 9. Germline lookup yields CDR1 MNHEY and CDR2 SVGEGT. CDR3: CASSSASSGGQPQHF. DNA for the CDR3: TGTGCCAGCAGTTCGGCTTCGTCAGGGGGTCAGCCCCAGCATTTT.

This clone was seen just once. The rearrangement joins TRBV12-5 to TRBJ2-7, with 7 bases identical to TRBD1. Trimming took 2 bases from V and 3 from J; bases not matched to a gene: 13. The CDR3 runs to 17 residues. The germline gives CDR1 LGHNT, CDR2 FRNRAP. CDR3 nucleotides: TGTGCTAGTGGTTTGAGACTCATTGGACAGGCGTACTACGAGCAGTACTTC. It encodes CASGLRLIGQAYYEQYF.

The rearrangement links TRBV19 to TRBJ2-7; TRBD1 agrees at 9 bases. This CDR3 region has 15 residues. V dropped 5 bases and J dropped 6; count of bases not matched to a gene: 11. Germline assignment: CDR1 LNHDA and CDR2 SQIVND (reference sequence). DNA for the CDR3: TGTGCCAGTAGTGGGGCTGGGACAGGGTCTTCCGAGCAGTACTTC. As protein: CASSGAGTGSSEQYF.

The chain recombines TRBV6-5 with TRBJ2-1, with 9 bases that match TRBD1. This CDR3 is 15 amino acids long. Trimming took 7 bases from V and 3 from J; bases not matched to a gene: 7. CDR1 is MNHEY and CDR2 is SVGAGI in the germline V gene. The CDR3 bases are TGTGCCAGCACGATGGGGACAGGGTACTACAATGAGCAGTTCTTC. It is translated as CASTMGTGYYNEQFF.

The chain combines TRBV9 with TRBJ1-4; D is unresolved. In germline, CDR1 is SGDLS, CDR2 YYNGEE. The CDR3 covers 16 residues. V shed 0 bases and J shed 0 bases, with 9 bases lying between them. The CDR3 is CASSVGWGATNEKLFF. The CDR3 coding sequence is TGTGCCAGCAGCGTAGGTTGGGGAGCAACTAATGAAAAACTGTTTTTT.

The chain is built from TRBV7-9 and TRBJ1-3; TRBD1 might be the D (6 bases). This CDR3 is built from 17 residues. V dropped 7 bases and J dropped 0 bases, with 19 bases sitting between them. The germline gives CDR1 SEHNR, CDR2 FQNEAQ (reference sequence). CDR3 amino acids: CASTGTGKRLSGNTIYF. In DNA form, the CDR3 reads TGTGCCAGCACCGGTACAGGGAAACGACTCTCTGGAAACACCATATATTTT. Combining the CDR3 with reference TRBV7-9 and TRBJ1-3 gives the whole variable domain DTGVSQNPRHKITKRGQNVTFRCDPISEHNRLYWYRQTLGQGPEFLTYFQNEAQLEKSRLLSDRFSAERPKGSFSTLEIQRTEQGDSAMYLCASTGTGKRLSGNTIYFGEGSWLTVV.

V and J are TRBV3-1 (or the pseudogene TRBV3-2) and TRBJ1-2; D possibly corresponds to TRBD1 (6 bases). This CDR3 contains 15 residues. The V gene's germline CDR1 is LGHDT and CDR2 YNNKEL (reference sequence). V was pared by 3 bases and J by 4 bases, with 15 bases between. CDR3 in DNA: TGTGCCAGCAGCCACCCACAGGGAGATGGCTATGGCTACACCTTC. This translates into CASSHPQGDGYGYTF.

The gene calls are TRBV7-9 and TRBJ2-3; D ambiguous. Trimming stripped 1 base from V and 4 bases from J, with 6 bases between. In germline, CDR1 is SEHNR, CDR2 FQNEAQ (reference sequence). CDR3 size: 13 residues. CDR3 nucleotides: TGTGCCAGCAGCTTAGACAGCCCAGATACGCAGTATTTT. This sequence encodes CASSLDSPDTQYF. Together with reference TRBV7-9 and TRBJ2-3, the CDR3 gives the full variable domain: DTGVSQNPRHKITKRGQNVTFRCDPISEHNRLYWYRQTLGQGPEFLTYFQNEAQLEKSRLLSDRFSAERPKGSFSTLEIQRTEQGDSAMYLCASSLDSPDTQYFGPGTRLTVL.

The chain combines TRBV19 with TRBJ2-6; D is ambiguous. The germline CDR1 and CDR2 sequences are LNHDA and SQIVND (reference sequence). Trimming took 8 bases from V and 1 from J, leaving 9 bases between them. CDR3 length equals 14 residues. The CDR3 is CASQDSSGANVLTF. CDR3 sequence (DNA): TGTGCCAGTCAAGACTCGTCTGGGGCCAACGTCCTGACTTTC.

The chain joins TRBV3-1 (or the pseudogene TRBV3-2) to TRBJ2-1, with 8 nucleotides matching TRBD2. Germline CDR1 is LGHDT and CDR2 is YNNKEL (reference sequence). The J segment lost 13 bases and the V segment lost 3 bases, leaving 5 bases of the junction unmatched. CDR3 size: 12 residues. CDR3 DNA: TGTGCCAGCAGCCAGCGACTAGCGAGTCAGTTCTTC. It encodes CASSQRLASQFF.

CDR3 DNA: TGTGCCAGCAGCTTAGAGGCAGGGGGAAACACCATATATTTT. The encoded protein is CASSLEAGGNTIYF. The chain combines TRBV7-9 with TRBJ1-3, with D possibly TRBD1 on 5 matching bases. Trimming pared 1 base from V and 4 bases from J, leaving 8 bases between. The CDR3 runs 14 residues. Germline-derived CDR1 and CDR2 are SEHNR and FQNEAQ (reference sequence).

The chain is built from TRBV18 and TRBJ1-1; 7 nucleotides match TRBD1. CDR3 size: 13 residues. The germline gives CDR1 KGHSH, CDR2 LQKENI. V lost 5 bases, J lost 6 bases, and 6 bases stayed unmatched. The chain's CDR3 is CASSAARGAEAFF. The CDR3 DNA sequence: TGTGCCAGCTCAGCCGCCAGGGGGGCTGAAGCTTTCTTT. Drawing the rest from reference TRBV18 and TRBJ1-1, the complete variable domain is NAGVMQNPRHLVRRRGQEARLRCSPMKGHSHVYWYRQLPEEGLKFMVYLQKENIIDESGMPKERFSAEFPKEGPSILRIQQVVRGDSAAYFCASSAARGAEAFFGQGTRLTVV.

The chain carries TRBV19 and TRBJ1-2, with a possible D match to TRBD1 (6 bases). CDR3 length: 15 amino acids. CDR1 is LNHDA, CDR2 SQIVND, per germline (reference sequence). Between the trimmed V and J ends, which lost 3 bases and 4 bases, there was a span of 15 bases. CDR3: CASSIRTDSLYGYTF. CDR3 nucleotides: TGTGCCAGTAGTATCCGGACAGATTCCCTCTATGGCTACACCTTC.